The 20 T cell receptor beta chains below were found in one sample sequenced in a study of blood T cell repertoires in COVID-19. TCRdb keeps only in-frame clones here, not all; method: immunoSEQ multiplex PCR. The table has roughly 180,000 clones, roughly 90% seen once. Sequences were obtained from peripheral blood. Receptors originate from a man aged 70-80 years with active or convalescent COVID-19.

This clone was seen a single time. The V gene is TRBV2, the J gene TRBJ1-1, with D unclear. The CDR3 has 15 residues. Germline CDR1 reads SNHLY; CDR2 reads FYNNEI. V lost 3 bases and J lost 4, with 15 bases in between. CDR3 residues: CASSDGGVYGTEAFF. DNA of the CDR3: TGTGCCAGCAGTGATGGCGGGGTCTACGGCACTGAAGCTTTCTTT.

This chain connects TRBV2 to TRBJ1-5, with TRBD1 as a possible D gene (5 bases). CDR1 and CDR2 (germline): SNHLY, FYNNEI. Between the trimmed V and J ends, which lost 5 bases and 6 bases, there was a span of 14 bases. The CDR3 length is 14 residues. The CDR3 DNA reads TGTGCCAGCAGTTTCGCCCCCGGGGGTCAGCCCCAGCATTTT. Translation gives CASSFAPGGQPQHF.

The V and J genes are TRBV7-2 and TRBJ2-3, with 10 bases matching TRBD1. Germline V lookup: CDR1 SGHTA, CDR2 FQGNSA. The trim removed 8 bases at V and 1 base at J, leaving 6 bases unmatched. This CDR3 is built from 15 residues. The CDR3: CASGRDRGGTDTQYF. The CDR3 region has the DNA TGTGCCAGCGGTAGGGACAGGGGCGGCACAGATACGCAGTATTTT.

The chain combines TRBV3-1 (or the pseudogene TRBV3-2) with TRBJ1-4; TRBD1 matches at 7 bases. This CDR3 is built from 16 residues. Germline CDR1 and CDR2: LGHDT and YNNKEL (reference sequence). The trim removed 0 bases at V and 7 bases at J, leaving 8 bases unmatched. CDR3 DNA: TGTGCCAGCAGCCAAGATTTGGGGACAGCTAGTGAAAAACTGTTTTTT. Translating it yields CASSQDLGTASEKLFF.

This clone turned up a few times. This chain uses TRBV7-2 with TRBJ2-7, with 11 bases identical to TRBD1. Germline assignment: CDR1 SGHTA and CDR2 FQGNSA. With V trimmed by 5 bases and J by 6 bases, 6 bases remained unmatched. The CDR3 has 14 amino acids. CDR3 DNA: TGTGCCAGCAGCGAGGACAGGGGGCTTCGCGAGCAGTACTTC. Encoded protein: CASSEDRGLREQYF.

The chain couples TRBV7-3 to TRBJ2-1; perhaps TRBD2 as D (5 bases). The germline CDR1 and CDR2 sequences are SGHTA and FQGTGA. This CDR3 contains 17 residues. Trimming took 5 bases from V and 0 from J, leaving 17 bases between them. The DNA of the CDR3 is TGTGCCAGCAGCCCTAGCCGCGAGTGGAGCTCCTACAATGAGCAGTTCTTC. Encoded protein: CASSPSREWSSYNEQFF.

The gene calls are TRBV29-1 and TRBJ2-2, with TRBD1 identical over 8 bases. The J segment lost 8 bases and the V segment lost 4 bases, leaving 12 bases of the junction unmatched. This CDR3 contains 15 residues. Looked up from germline, CDR1 is SQVTM and CDR2 is ANQGSEA. The CDR3 DNA sequence: TGCAGCGTTGGGCAGGGGGCTGGATGGGGAGGGGAGCTGTTTTTT. Translated: CSVGQGAGWGGELFF.

This chain connects TRBV5-1 to TRBJ1-4; D may be TRBD1 (5 bases). V was cut by 0 bases and J by 0 bases, with 12 bases left in between. The CDR3 length is 17 residues. The germline V gene encodes CDR1 SGHRS and CDR2 YFSETQ. The CDR3 spells CASSLVGALTTNEKLFF. Written as DNA, the CDR3 is TGCGCCAGCAGCTTGGTAGGGGCGCTAACAACTAATGAAAAACTGTTTTTT.

This sequence joins TRBV7-2 and TRBJ1-5; D remains ambiguous. The germline CDR1 and CDR2 sequences are SGHTA and FQGNSA. This CDR3 has 13 amino acids. The V gene lost 5 bases and the J gene lost 7 bases, with 12 bases spanning the gap. The CDR3 nucleotides read TGTGCCAGCAGCCCTCAGGTGGAACAGCCCCAGCATTTT. Translating gives CASSPQVEQPQHF.

This rearrangement joins TRBV3-1 (or the pseudogene TRBV3-2) to TRBJ2-3, with D possibly TRBD1 on 5 matching bases. V lost 0 bases to trimming and J lost 6 bases, with 10 bases between them. CDR3 length: 14 residues. Germline V lookup: CDR1 LGHDT, CDR2 YNNKEL (reference sequence). The CDR3 DNA sequence: TGTGCCAGCAGCCAAGAATCTTACAGGGATACGCAGTATTTT. Amino acid sequence: CASSQESYRDTQYF.

This chain connects TRBV29-1 to TRBJ1-4, with D unresolved. V was trimmed by 7 bases and J by 0 bases, leaving 12 bases between them. The germline V gene encodes CDR1 SQVTM and CDR2 ANQGSEA. The CDR3 sequence is 14 residues long. CDR3 region: CSGLGGATNEKLFF. The CDR3 DNA sequence: TGCAGCGGACTCGGCGGGGCAACTAATGAAAAACTGTTTTTT.

This chain connects TRBV6-5 to TRBJ2-2, with TRBD1 as a possible D gene (5 bases). The V end lost 5 bases, the J end lost 7 bases, and 11 bases lay between the germline ends. Germline V gene lookup returns CDR1 MNHEY and CDR2 SVGAGI. There are 13 residues in the CDR3. CDR3 sequence reads: CASSKGSSGELFF. The CDR3 coding sequence is TGTGCCAGCAGTAAGGGGTCGAGCGGGGAGCTGTTTTTT.

About this clone: Other DNA sequences in this sample translate to the same CDR3. The CDR3 protein is CASSLTGQPQHF. Here the CDR3 DNA reads TGTGCCAGCAGTTTGACAGGTCAGCCCCAGCATTTT. The J gene is TRBJ1-5, the V gene TRBV28; the D gene is possibly TRBD1 (6 bases). Per the germline V gene, CDR1 is MDHEN and CDR2 is SYDVKM. V was pared by 3 bases and J by 6 bases, with 6 bases between. The CDR3 spans 12 residues. Using reference TRBV28 and TRBJ1-5 for the parts outside the CDR3, the full variable domain is DVKVTQSSRYLVKRTGEKVFLECVQDMDHENMFWYRQDPGLGLRLIYFSYDVKMKEKGDIPEGYSVSREKKERFSLILESASTNQTSMYLCASSLTGQPQHFGDGTRLSIL.

This clone has just a few counts. The germline gene is not matched at one end of the junction; a read error may be the cause. The chain joins TRBV7-7 to TRBJ2-1; D is unclear. The germline gives CDR1 SSHAT, CDR2 FNYEAQ (reference sequence). This CDR3 comprises 15 residues. For the CDR3, the DNA is TGTGCTAGCAGCCCGCAGGTGGGCTCCTACAATGAGCAGTTCTTC. As protein: CASSPQVGSYNEQFF.

The sample holds one count of this clone. The chain uses TRBV28 and TRBJ1-2, with D possibly matching TRBD1 (5 bases). Trimming left V 7 bases short and J 6 bases short, with 12 bases between. This CDR3 region has 12 residues. Germline CDR1 MDHEN, CDR2 SYDVKM. The CDR3 nucleotides are TGTGCCAGCACTTCGACAGTGAATGGCTACACCTTC. Amino acids: CASTSTVNGYTF.

The rearrangement uses TRBV27 and TRBJ2-3; a weak D match, TRBD2 (5 bases). The germline CDR1 and CDR2 sequences are MNHEY and SMNVEV (reference sequence). V lost 8 bases, J lost 6 bases, and 18 bases lay in between. CDR3 size: 14 residues. CDR3 bases: TGTGCCAGCGGGCCATTGGATGAGCGGGATACGCAGTATTTT. It specifies CASGPLDERDTQYF.

The V and J genes are TRBV7-2 and TRBJ1-1; possibly TRBD1 for D (6 bases). This CDR3 is 14 amino acids long. Germline V gene lookup returns CDR1 SGHTA and CDR2 FQGNSA. V was cut by 1 base and J by 4 bases, with 10 bases left in between. CDR3 in amino acids: CASSLVGTSTEAFF. The CDR3 region has the DNA TGTGCCAGCAGCTTAGTCGGGACAAGCACTGAAGCTTTCTTT. Complete variable domain (other parts from reference TRBV7-2 and TRBJ1-1): GAGVSQSPSNKVTEKGKDVELRCDPISGHTALYWYRQSLGQGLEFLIYFQGNSAPDKSGLPSDRFSAERTGGSVSTLTIQRTQQEDSAVYLCASSLVGTSTEAFFGQGTRLTVV.

V usage is TRBV5-1 and J usage is TRBJ2-5; 10 nucleotides agree with TRBD1. This CDR3 spans 16 amino acids. Germline CDR1 and CDR2: SGHRS and YFSETQ. V was pared by 1 base and J by 2 bases, with 5 bases of the junction left unmatched. CDR3 in amino acids: CASSLSRTGGQETQYF. The CDR3 nucleotides read TGCGCCAGCAGCTTGTCACGGACAGGGGGACAAGAGACCCAGTACTTC. Based on the CDR3 plus reference TRBV5-1 and TRBJ2-5, the full variable domain is KAGVTQTPRYLIKTRGQQVTLSCSPISGHRSVSWYQQTPGQGLQFLFEYFSETQRNKGNFPGRFSGRQFSNSRSEMNVSTLELGDSALYLCASSLSRTGGQETQYFGPGTRLLVL.

The rearrangement uses TRBV27 and TRBJ1-5, with a weak D call TRBD1 (6 bases). The CDR3 runs to 15 residues. Trimming left V 2 bases short and J 2 bases short, with 10 bases between. Germline V gives CDR1 MNHEY, CDR2 SMNVEV (reference sequence). This CDR3 is CASSLNGQRNQPQHF. Written as DNA, the CDR3 is TGTGCCAGCAGTTTAAACGGACAGCGCAATCAGCCCCAGCATTTT.

In this sample, this clone turned up a few times. This chain connects TRBV18 to TRBJ1-3, with D tentatively TRBD1 (6 bases). The ends were cut back, 9 bases at V and 4 bases at J, with 25 bases in the middle. The CDR3 spans 17 residues. Germline CDR1 is KGHSH and CDR2 is LQKENI. The CDR3 bases are TGTGCCAGTCGTGAATCGTTGGGGGCCATCGCGGGAAACACCATATATTTT. Residues: CASRESLGAIAGNTIYF.